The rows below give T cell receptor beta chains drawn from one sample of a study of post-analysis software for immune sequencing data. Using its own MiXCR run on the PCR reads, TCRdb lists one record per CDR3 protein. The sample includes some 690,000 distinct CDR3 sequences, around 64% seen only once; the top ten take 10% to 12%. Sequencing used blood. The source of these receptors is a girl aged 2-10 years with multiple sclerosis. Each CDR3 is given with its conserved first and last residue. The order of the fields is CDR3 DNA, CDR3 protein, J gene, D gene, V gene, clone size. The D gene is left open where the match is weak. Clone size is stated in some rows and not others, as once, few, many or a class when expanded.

CDR3nt: TGTGCCAGCAGTGAAGAAAGGATTATGCAGTTCTTC
CDR3aa: CASSEERIMQFF
j_gene: TRBJ2-1
d_gene: NA
v_gene: TRBV6-1
abundance: few

CDR3nt: TGTGCCAGCAGTTCCGGGACAGGGTACACAGATACGCAGTATTTT
CDR3aa: CASSSGTGYTDTQYF
j_gene: TRBJ2-3
d_gene: TRBD1
v_gene: TRBV27
abundance: NA

CDR3nt: TGCAGTGCTAGCCCCGGGAGTGGAGCGGGAGGAACCTACGAGCGGTACTTC
CDR3aa: CSASPGSGAGGTYERYF
j_gene: TRBJ2-7
d_gene: TRBD2
v_gene: TRBV20-1
abundance: NA

CDR3nt: TGTGCCAGCAGTTCCACGGGACAAGCCAAAAACATTCAGTACTTC
CDR3aa: CASSSTGQAKNIQYF
j_gene: TRBJ2-4
d_gene: NA
v_gene: TRBV12-3/TRBV12-4
abundance: NA

CDR3nt: TGTGCCAGCAGTTTATACGGGGCGGGCTATGGCTACACCTTC
CDR3aa: CASSLYGAGYGYTF
j_gene: TRBJ1-2
d_gene: NA
v_gene: TRBV12-3/TRBV12-4
abundance: NA

CDR3nt: TGCGCCAGCAGCCTTCTAGGACAGGAACAAGAGACCCAGTACTTC
CDR3aa: CASSLLGQEQETQYF
j_gene: TRBJ2-5
d_gene: TRBD1
v_gene: TRBV5-1
abundance: once

CDR3nt: TGCGCCAGCAGCTTCAAATTCGACCAGGATACGCAGTATTTT
CDR3aa: CASSFKFDQDTQYF
j_gene: TRBJ2-3
d_gene: NA
v_gene: TRBV5-1
abundance: NA

CDR3nt: TGTGCCAGCGCCCCGCCCTCCGGGACAGGCGCCTACGAGCAGTACTTC
CDR3aa: CASAPPSGTGAYEQYF
j_gene: TRBJ2-7
d_gene: TRBD1
v_gene: TRBV7-9
abundance: NA

CDR3nt: TGTGCCAGCAGCCCCGGGAGGGTGAAGCGCACAGATACGCAGTATTTT
CDR3aa: CASSPGRVKRTDTQYF
j_gene: TRBJ2-3
d_gene: TRBD2
v_gene: TRBV5-5
abundance: NA

CDR3nt: TGCGCCAGCAGCCAATCGATTGGGCTAGCGGAGCAGTTCTTC
CDR3aa: CASSQSIGLAEQFF
j_gene: TRBJ2-1
d_gene: NA
v_gene: TRBV4-1
abundance: NA

CDR3nt: TGCGCCAGCAGCTTGGAGGGTCAGAGGGTCAATGAGCAGTTCTTC
CDR3aa: CASSLEGQRVNEQFF
j_gene: TRBJ2-1
d_gene: NA
v_gene: TRBV5-1
abundance: NA

CDR3nt: TGTGCCAGCAGCCGTACAGTTATTAATGAAAAACTGTTTTTT
CDR3aa: CASSRTVINEKLFF
j_gene: TRBJ1-4
d_gene: NA
v_gene: TRBV13
abundance: NA

CDR3nt: TGTGCCAGCAGCCAGGGGGGCAATGAGCAGTTCTTC
CDR3aa: CASSQGGNEQFF
j_gene: TRBJ2-1
d_gene: NA
v_gene: TRBV3-1
abundance: many

CDR3nt: TGTGCCAGCAGCCCGTCTCACAGCTCCTACGAGCAGTACTTC
CDR3aa: CASSPSHSSYEQYF
j_gene: TRBJ2-7
d_gene: NA
v_gene: TRBV7-2
abundance: NA

CDR3nt: TGCAGCGTTGAGGGGCAGGGGGCCAACGTCCTGACTTTC
CDR3aa: CSVEGQGANVLTF
j_gene: TRBJ2-6
d_gene: NA
v_gene: TRBV29-1
abundance: NA

CDR3nt: TGTGCCAGCAGCACAGGACAGAAGACAGATACGCAGTATTTT
CDR3aa: CASSTGQKTDTQYF
j_gene: TRBJ2-3
d_gene: NA
v_gene: TRBV6-5
abundance: NA

CDR3nt: TGTGCCAGCAGCCATGTAATAGGTGGGGTTTCTGAAGCTTTCTTT
CDR3aa: CASSHVIGGVSEAFF
j_gene: TRBJ1-1
d_gene: NA
v_gene: TRBV7-9
abundance: once

CDR3nt: TGTGCCGTATTTAGCGAGAGGAAGACCTACGAGCAGTACTTC
CDR3aa: CAVFSERKTYEQYF
j_gene: TRBJ2-7
d_gene: NA
v_gene: TRBV6-1
abundance: NA

CDR3nt: TGTGCCATCAGTGAGTTGGCAGATACGCAGTATTTT
CDR3aa: CAISELADTQYF
j_gene: TRBJ2-3
d_gene: NA
v_gene: TRBV10-3
abundance: NA

CDR3nt: TGTGCCAGCACCCGGTCGCGCACAGATACGCAGTATTTT
CDR3aa: CASTRSRTDTQYF
j_gene: TRBJ2-3
d_gene: NA
v_gene: TRBV12-3/TRBV12-4
abundance: NA

CDR3nt: TGTGCCAGCAGCTTAGCCACAGGAACTAGCGGGCCGACCTACGAGCAGTACTTC
CDR3aa: CASSLATGTSGPTYEQYF
j_gene: TRBJ2-7
d_gene: TRBD2
v_gene: TRBV7-9
abundance: NA

CDR3nt: TGTGCCAGCAGTGTGGATAGAGTAGGCTACGAGCAGTACTTC
CDR3aa: CASSVDRVGYEQYF
j_gene: TRBJ2-7
d_gene: NA
v_gene: TRBV2
abundance: NA

CDR3nt: TGCAGCGTTGAAGATCCAGGGGAACGAGCTTTCTTT
CDR3aa: CSVEDPGERAFF
j_gene: TRBJ1-1
d_gene: NA
v_gene: TRBV29-1
abundance: NA

CDR3nt: TGCGCCAGCAGCTTGGCCCGGGCTATGGGTAACATTCAGTACTTC
CDR3aa: CASSLARAMGNIQYF
j_gene: TRBJ2-4
d_gene: NA
v_gene: TRBV5-1
abundance: NA

CDR3nt: TGTGCCAGCAGCTCGACATTGGGAGGCGGATATAGCAATCAGCCCCAGCATTTT
CDR3aa: CASSSTLGGGYSNQPQHF
j_gene: TRBJ1-5
d_gene: NA
v_gene: TRBV7-2
abundance: NA

CDR3nt: TGTGCCAGCAGCCAAGAGGGACAGGGGGTAACTGAAGCTTTCTTT
CDR3aa: CASSQEGQGVTEAFF
j_gene: TRBJ1-1
d_gene: TRBD1
v_gene: TRBV14
abundance: NA

CDR3nt: TGTGCCAGCAGCCAGACTAGCGGGAGTCAAATGCAGTTCTTC
CDR3aa: CASSQTSGSQMQFF
j_gene: TRBJ2-1
d_gene: TRBD2
v_gene: TRBV7-6
abundance: NA

CDR3nt: TGTGCCAGCAGCCCGGGACAGGGGAAGAACGAGCAGTACTTC
CDR3aa: CASSPGQGKNEQYF
j_gene: TRBJ2-7
d_gene: TRBD1
v_gene: TRBV14
abundance: NA

CDR3nt: TGCAGTGCTAGTCCCCAGGGGGCCAACGTCCTGACTTTC
CDR3aa: CSASPQGANVLTF
j_gene: TRBJ2-6
d_gene: NA
v_gene: TRBV20-1
abundance: few

CDR3nt: TGTGCCAGCAGCTTAAAGACGGGGTTCAACTATGGCTACACCTTC
CDR3aa: CASSLKTGFNYGYTF
j_gene: TRBJ1-2
d_gene: NA
v_gene: TRBV11-2
abundance: few

CDR3nt: TGCGCCAGCAGCTCTGACAGGGCCGAGCAGTACTTC
CDR3aa: CASSSDRAEQYF
j_gene: TRBJ2-7
d_gene: TRBD1
v_gene: TRBV5-1
abundance: few

CDR3nt: TGCAGTGCTAAACTAGCGGGAGGACCCAATGAGCAGTTCTTC
CDR3aa: CSAKLAGGPNEQFF
j_gene: TRBJ2-1
d_gene: TRBD2
v_gene: TRBV20-1
abundance: NA

CDR3nt: TGCGCCAGCAGGGGATGGGACACCGGGGAGCTGTTTTTT
CDR3aa: CASRGWDTGELFF
j_gene: TRBJ2-2
d_gene: NA
v_gene: TRBV5-1
abundance: NA

CDR3nt: TGTGCCTGGAGTGCATACTACGAGCAGTACTTC
CDR3aa: CAWSAYYEQYF
j_gene: TRBJ2-7
d_gene: NA
v_gene: TRBV30
abundance: NA

CDR3nt: TGCGCCAGCAGCCTGGGGACACAGCACAATGAGCAGTTCTTC
CDR3aa: CASSLGTQHNEQFF
j_gene: TRBJ2-1
d_gene: NA
v_gene: TRBV5-1
abundance: few

CDR3nt: TGTGCCACCAGCAGCCTGAGGTCCGGACAGATCACAGATACGCAGTATTTT
CDR3aa: CATSSLRSGQITDTQYF
j_gene: TRBJ2-3
d_gene: NA
v_gene: TRBV15
abundance: NA

CDR3nt: TGCGCCAGCAGCTCGTTTTTCGGCCAGTCCCAAGAGACCCAGTACTTC
CDR3aa: CASSSFFGQSQETQYF
j_gene: TRBJ2-5
d_gene: NA
v_gene: TRBV5-1
abundance: NA

CDR3nt: TGCGCCAGGAAGGACGCGGGCGTAACCGGGGAGCTGTTTTTT
CDR3aa: CARKDAGVTGELFF
j_gene: TRBJ2-2
d_gene: NA
v_gene: TRBV10-2
abundance: NA

CDR3nt: TGTGCCAGCAGCCCGAAGTCGGGGGGCTACGAGCAGTACTTC
CDR3aa: CASSPKSGGYEQYF
j_gene: TRBJ2-7
d_gene: TRBD2
v_gene: TRBV7-3
abundance: NA

CDR3nt: TGCGCCAGCAGCTTGTTCAGGGTGCTACGCGATAAGGCCCCCAACACTGAAGCTTTCTTT
CDR3aa: CASSLFRVLRDKAPNTEAFF
j_gene: TRBJ1-1
d_gene: NA
v_gene: TRBV5-1
abundance: NA

CDR3nt: TGTGCCATCAGCACCCGACAGGGTACCAATGAGCAGTTCTTC
CDR3aa: CAISTRQGTNEQFF
j_gene: TRBJ2-1
d_gene: TRBD1
v_gene: TRBV10-3
abundance: NA

CDR3nt: TGCAGTGCTTCATGGACTAGCGGAGGGAATGAGCAGTTCTTC
CDR3aa: CSASWTSGGNEQFF
j_gene: TRBJ2-1
d_gene: TRBD2
v_gene: TRBV20-1
abundance: NA